The sequence of this T cell receptor (beta chain) was determined in a study of OX40 agonist ivuxolimab in advanced cancers. Study overall: The eligibility criteria allowed prior anti-PD-1, anti-PD-L1 or anti-CTLA-4 therapy, and 30% to 40% had some.

Profiled with immunoSEQ multiplex PCR; TCRdb holds only in-frame clones, not every one. Among about 140,000 clones listed, about 92% were seen once. If patients had autoimmune disease history or systemic immunosuppression, they were excluded. The CDR3 length is 12 residues. Trimming at V came to 10 bases and at J to 2 bases, leaving 3 bases not matched to a gene. Germline loops: CDR1 MNHNY, CDR2 SVGAGI (reference sequence). This receptor was identified in an adult with an advanced solid tumor such as melanoma, head and neck, liver or kidney cancer. The chain uses TRBV6-6 and TRBJ2-7; 9 nucleotides agree with TRBD1. The material sequenced was CD4+ or CD8+ T cells sorted from blood, taken in a trial of the OX40 agonist ivuxolimab. CDR3 DNA: TGTGCCACGGGACAGGGCACCTACGAGCAGTACTTC. Translating gives CATGQGTYEQYF.